This T cell receptor (beta chain) was sequenced for a study of response to subunit inactivated influenza vaccine. MiXCR was run by TCRdb on the RT-PCR reads, yielding one entry per CDR3 protein. The sample yields more than 450,000 distinct CDR3 sequences, roughly 8.2% seen once. CDR1 and CDR2 from the germline V gene are SGDLS and YYNGEE. The V end lost 0 bases, the J end lost 2 bases, and 13 bases lay between the germline ends. The CDR3 runs 16 residues. Comments on this clonotype: Its antigen is unknown.

Overall study findings and caveats: Seasonal influenza vaccination, on each occasion, was suggested by the authors to recruit few new T cells.

Sequencing was performed on PBMCs from blood, taken roughly 24 months after vaccination. The source of this sequence is a man aged 50-75 years who received an inactivated influenza vaccine. The V and J genes are TRBV9 and TRBJ2-3; D is perhaps TRBD2 (5 bases). In nucleotides, the CDR3 is TGTGCCAGCAGCGTAGGCAATGGCGGGTTCACAGATACGCAGTATTTT. Residues: CASSVGNGGFTDTQYF.